Listed below are T cell receptor beta chains from one sample, sequenced in a study of Tregs in tolerant kidney transplant recipients. No antigen is known for these receptors. This table comes from immunoSEQ multiplex PCR, and its TCRdb copy is limited to in-frame clones, with some not included. In the table there are 30,000 or so clones, 82% of which are singletons. The sample consisted of Tregs from blood cultured with allogeneic cells. The receptor source for this set is a human donor in good health. CDR3s include the opening cysteine and the closing phenylalanine or tryptophan. The order of the fields is J gene, clone size, D gene, V gene, CDR3 DNA, CDR3 protein. The D gene is left open where the match is weak. A clone size is listed for some rows: how often the clone was seen (once, few, many), or a class if it is expanded.

J: TRBJ1-5; size: .; D: .; V: TRBV19; DNA: TGTGCCAGTAGTATCCTCCCCGGGGAGCCCCAGCATTTT; CDR3: CASSILPGEPQHF
J: TRBJ2-2; size: .; D: TRBD2; V: TRBV4-2; DNA: TGTGCCAGCAGCTCGCTAGCGGGGGGGGAGGAGCTGTTTTTT; CDR3: CASSSLAGGEELFF
J: TRBJ1-2; size: once; D: .; V: TRBV6-6; DNA: TGTGCCAGCAGTTACCTTCCTCCGACAGTCTATGGCTACACCTTC; CDR3: CASSYLPPTVYGYTF
J: TRBJ2-6; size: .; D: .; V: TRBV9; DNA: TGTGCCAGCAGGCGGGATCTCTCTGGGGCCAACGTCCTGACTTTC; CDR3: CASRRDLSGANVLTF
J: TRBJ1-5; size: .; D: .; V: TRBV27; DNA: TGTGCCAGCAGTACGGGTCCCGCAATCCAGCCCCAGCATTTT; CDR3: CASSTGPAIQPQHF
J: TRBJ2-1; size: .; D: TRBD2; V: TRBV18; DNA: TGTGCCAGCTCACCGAGGGCGGGGGGGCCCTTTGAGCAGTTCTTC; CDR3: CASSPRAGGPFEQFF
J: TRBJ2-1; size: .; D: .; V: TRBV5-4; DNA: TGTGCCAGCAGCTTGGTTACTAGTTCTGCGAGCTCCTACAATGAGCAGTTCTTC; CDR3: CASSLVTSSASSYNEQFF
J: TRBJ2-1; size: .; D: TRBD2; V: TRBV11-1; DNA: TGTGCCAGCAGCCTCCGCGGGGGGGCTATTTCGAACAATGAGCAGTTCTTC; CDR3: CASSLRGGAISNNEQFF
J: TRBJ2-5; size: .; D: .; V: TRBV11-3; DNA: TGTGCCAGCAGCTTAGCTAGTCAGGAGACCCAGTACTTC; CDR3: CASSLASQETQYF
J: TRBJ2-3; size: .; D: TRBD2; V: TRBV7-2; DNA: TGTGCCAGCAGCTCAGGACTAGTAGTGACAGATACGCAGTATTTT; CDR3: CASSSGLVVTDTQYF
J: TRBJ2-7; size: .; D: .; V: TRBV6-5; DNA: TGTGCCAGCAAGGGCCAGGGGCGGTACGAGCAGTACTTC; CDR3: CASKGQGRYEQYF
J: TRBJ2-1; size: .; D: TRBD2; V: TRBV19; DNA: TGTGCCAGTAGTTCAGGACTAGCGGGATGGGGTGAGCAGTTCTTC; CDR3: CASSSGLAGWGEQFF
J: TRBJ2-4; size: .; D: .; V: TRBV28; DNA: TGTGCCACCGTTGACAGAGCCAAAAACATTCAGTACTTC; CDR3: CATVDRAKNIQYF
J: TRBJ2-2; size: .; D: .; V: TRBV11-2; DNA: TGTGCCAGCAGCTCACTAGGCGGCGTCACCGGGGAGCTGTTTTTT; CDR3: CASSSLGGVTGELFF
J: TRBJ2-3; size: .; D: .; V: TRBV6-5; DNA: TGTGCCAGCAGTTACACTGCCCCTAGCACAGATACGCAGTATTTT; CDR3: CASSYTAPSTDTQYF
J: TRBJ2-1; size: .; D: .; V: TRBV11-2; DNA: TGTGCCAGCAGCTTAGCGCTCCCGCGGGGTGAGCAGTTCTTC; CDR3: CASSLALPRGEQFF
J: TRBJ1-5; size: .; D: .; V: TRBV7-2; DNA: TGTGCCAGCAGAGCAGAGTCCTCAAATCAGCCCCAGCATTTT; CDR3: CASRAESSNQPQHF
J: TRBJ2-3; size: .; D: TRBD2; V: TRBV7-9; DNA: TGTGCCAGCAGCTGGGGGGCGGGGACTAGCGTCGATACGCAGTATTTT; CDR3: CASSWGAGTSVDTQYF
J: TRBJ1-1; size: few; D: .; V: TRBV10-3; DNA: TGTGCCATCAGTGATGAGGGTAGCCGAAACACTGAAGCTTTCTTT; CDR3: CAISDEGSRNTEAFF
J: TRBJ2-1; size: medium-sized; D: TRBD2; V: TRBV7-9; DNA: TGTGCCAGCAGCTTAGGGCCAGGGAGCGGGAGAAAGGACAATGAGCAGTTCTTC; CDR3: CASSLGPGSGRKDNEQFF
J: TRBJ2-6; size: .; D: .; V: TRBV7-2; DNA: TGTGCCAGCAGCTTAGCCCCGGGTACTGCTGGGGCCAACGTCCTGACTTTC; CDR3: CASSLAPGTAGANVLTF
J: TRBJ1-4; size: once; D: TRBD1; V: TRBV4-3; DNA: TGCGCCAGCAGCCCCCGGGCCCGGCGGGACAGCAAGCTTCAACTGGGAGGCGAAAAACTGTTTTTT; CDR3: CASSPRARRDSKLQLGGEKLFF
J: TRBJ1-3; size: .; D: .; V: TRBV4-3; DNA: TGCGCCAGCAGCCGACACAGGGTCACCGGTGGAAACACCATATATTTT; CDR3: CASSRHRVTGGNTIYF
J: TRBJ2-7; size: .; D: TRBD2; V: TRBV19; DNA: TGTGCCAGTAGTTTCTCTAGCGGAAGCTCCTACGAGCAGTACTTC; CDR3: CASSFSSGSSYEQYF
J: TRBJ1-5; size: .; D: .; V: TRBV5-1; DNA: TGCGCCAGCAGCTTGGATCCCTTTAGCAATCAGCCCCAGCATTTT; CDR3: CASSLDPFSNQPQHF
J: TRBJ1-1; size: once; D: .; V: TRBV5-1; DNA: TGCGCCAGCAGCCACACCTTCAGGGAGGAGCAAGCTTTCTTT; CDR3: CASSHTFREEQAFF
J: TRBJ2-7; size: few; D: .; V: TRBV15; DNA: TGTGCCACCAGCAGAGGCGTGCGTGATACCTACGAGCAGTACTTC; CDR3: CATSRGVRDTYEQYF
J: TRBJ2-5; size: .; D: .; V: TRBV29-1; DNA: TGCAGCGTTGAATTCGGCACCCAAGAGACCCAGTACTTC; CDR3: CSVEFGTQETQYF
J: TRBJ1-4; size: .; D: .; V: TRBV2; DNA: TGTGCCAGCAGTGAAGCTCGGGGATCGGGTGAAAAACTGTTTTTT; CDR3: CASSEARGSGEKLFF
J: TRBJ2-1; size: .; D: .; V: TRBV5-1; DNA: TGCGCCAGCAGCTTTGATCTCTCCTACAATGAGCAGTTCTTC; CDR3: CASSFDLSYNEQFF
J: TRBJ2-1; size: few; D: TRBD2; V: TRBV11-2; DNA: TGTGCCAGCAGCCCTCCCACGCAGGGACTAGCATTCAATGAGCAGTTCTTC; CDR3: CASSPPTQGLAFNEQFF
J: TRBJ1-2; size: once; D: .; V: TRBV4-2; DNA: TGTGCCAGCAGCCAAGACGCAGGCGACAAGGTCGACTATGGCTACACCTTC; CDR3: CASSQDAGDKVDYGYTF
J: TRBJ1-2; size: .; D: .; V: TRBV2; DNA: TGTGCCAGCAGTTTAGGAAAGTCGTCCTATGGCTACACCTTC; CDR3: CASSLGKSSYGYTF
J: TRBJ2-3; size: .; D: .; V: TRBV28; DNA: TGTGCCAGCAGTACGGGCTTGGGGGACGATACGCAGTATTTT; CDR3: CASSTGLGDDTQYF
J: TRBJ2-6; size: .; D: .; V: TRBV12-5; DNA: TGTGCTAGTGGTTTGGTATCCAATCCCCTGGCTGGGGCCAACGTCCTGACTTTC; CDR3: CASGLVSNPLAGANVLTF
J: TRBJ1-3; size: .; D: TRBD1; V: TRBV18; DNA: TGTGCCAGCTCACCGCTAAACCCGACAGGGGGAAGAAACACCATATATTTT; CDR3: CASSPLNPTGGRNTIYF
J: TRBJ1-5; size: .; D: .; V: TRBV19; DNA: TGTGCCAGTAGTACAGGGGATGGGGTTAGTCAGCCCCAGCATTTT; CDR3: CASSTGDGVSQPQHF
J: TRBJ2-7; size: .; D: .; V: TRBV4-1; DNA: TGCGCCAGCATCAAGGGGGGGGCCTACGAGCAGTACTTC; CDR3: CASIKGGAYEQYF
J: TRBJ2-5; size: .; D: .; V: TRBV7-9; DNA: TGTGCCAGCAGCTTAGTTCGGAGAGGGGAGACCCAGTACTTC; CDR3: CASSLVRRGETQYF
J: TRBJ1-1; size: .; D: .; V: TRBV6-5; DNA: TGTGCCAGCAGTCGCGGTGACCTTGAAGCTTTCTTT; CDR3: CASSRGDLEAFF
J: TRBJ2-1; size: .; D: .; V: TRBV10-3; DNA: TGTGCCATCAGTGAGCCCCCCAGGGTCGATGAGCAGTTCTTC; CDR3: CAISEPPRVDEQFF
J: TRBJ2-7; size: .; D: .; V: TRBV29-1; DNA: TGCAGCGTTGAAGATCCGCGGGGCCCCTACGAGCAGTACTTC; CDR3: CSVEDPRGPYEQYF
J: TRBJ1-1; size: .; D: TRBD1; V: TRBV11-2; DNA: TGTGCCAGCAGCCCACAGGGGACGGGGGGGGAAGCTTTCTTT; CDR3: CASSPQGTGGEAFF
J: TRBJ2-2; size: .; D: .; V: TRBV6-5; DNA: TGTGCCAGCAAGGAGGGCGGGGAGCTGTTTTTT; CDR3: CASKEGGELFF
J: TRBJ1-2; size: .; D: TRBD1; V: TRBV6-1; DNA: TGTGCCAGAGGCGACAGGGGGCTTAAGGGCTACACCTTC; CDR3: CARGDRGLKGYTF